The TCR beta chain described here comes from a study of cytomegalovirus exposure and HLA in healthy donors. Study details: It was reported in a later analysis that the 120 or so validation repertoires used the same platform as the 550 to 800 first-cohort repertoires. Study outcomes and limitations: Listed as cytomegalovirus-associated were 150 or so TCR beta chains. Confirmation in vitro established that a few CMV-associated chains were specific for CMV antigens. Cytomegalovirus status, reportedly, was diagnosed with high specificity and sensitivity by the classifier.

With 3 bases clipped from V and 8 bases from J, the junction kept 6 bases outside the gene matches. The CDR3 consists of 16 residues. Germline V gene lookup returns CDR1 KGHSH and CDR2 LQKENI. This clone has a single count. Its antigen is not known. Assay used: immunoSEQ multiplex PCR; TCRdb lists only in-frame clones, some missing. Among roughly 68,000 clones, about 89% were seen once, and the ten largest hold around 1.7%. Sequenced sample: PBMCs. The chain links TRBV18 to TRBJ2-1, with 14 bases aligning to TRBD2. The clonotype was recovered from a woman younger than 35 in good health and CMV-seronegative. The CDR3, as DNA: TGTGCCAGCTCACCGGGACTAGCGGGAGTTTGGGATGAGCAGTTCTTC. Translating it yields CASSPGLAGVWDEQFF.